Only a few counts were recorded for the clone carrying this TCR beta chain. Next came a second PCR, run for roughly 7 to 12 cycles, which used a sample-barcoded 5' primer along with a J-beta primer mix. TCRdb processed the 5' RACE reads anew with MiXCR; each CDR3 protein has one entry. Of 780,000 or so distinct CDR3 sequences in the sample, around a quarter were seen once. The data originate from a study of blood T cells in healthy people across ages. Germline V gene sequence: CDR1 LNHNV, CDR2 YYDKDF (reference sequence). The CDR3 has 16 amino acids. V shed 6 bases and J shed 0 bases, with 15 bases lying between them. Separately, the same data were catalogued under a study of T cells of mothers and their children.

This clonotype originated in a boy younger than 18 in good health. The sequenced sample was blood. The J gene is TRBJ2-4, the V gene TRBV15; a weak D match, TRBD1 (5 bases). The CDR3: CATSRNQGIAKNIQYF. The CDR3 nucleotides read TGTGCCACCAGTAGAAACCAGGGTATAGCCAAAAACATTCAGTACTTC. The whole variable domain, remainder taken from reference TRBV15 and TRBJ2-4, is DAMVIQNPRYQVTQFGKPVTLSCSQTLNHNVMYWYQQKSSQAPKLLFHYYDKDFNNEADTPDNFQSRRPNTSFCFLDIRSPGLGDTAMYLCATSRNQGIAKNIQYFGAGTRLSVL.